The table lists the clone carrying this T cell receptor beta chain with many counts. This record belongs to a study of T-cell reconstitution after alpha-beta-depleted transplantation in children. The CDR3 loop spans 13 amino acids. Trimming removed 5 bases at V and 7 bases at J, with 12 bases between. The authors prepared the TCRbeta library with unique molecular identifiers. One entry per CDR3 protein results from TCRdb running MiXCR on the PCR reads. The table shows some 200,000 distinct CDR3 sequences, with about 6.4% occurring only once. The sequence was obtained from a human donor who donated a stem cell graft to a child with Wiskott-Aldrich syndrome. The material sequenced was PBMCs from the stem cell graft donor, taken from the stem cell graft. This chain connects TRBV12-3 or TRBV12-4 to TRBJ1-5; D is unresolved. The CDR3 coding sequence is TGTGCCAGCAGTCCGCGGGCTAGGCAGCCCCAGCATTTT. It codes for CASSPRARQPQHF.